This record covers a single T cell receptor beta chain. What it binds is unknown. Deletions cut 3 bases from V and 1 base from J, with 12 bases between. Germline assignment: CDR1 KGHSH and CDR2 LQKENI. This CDR3 has 15 amino acids. This entry is derived from a study of cytomegalovirus exposure and HLA in healthy donors. Points from the study as a whole: The Asian-associated ancestry cluster reportedly had fewer N-insertions than the roughly 720-donor mean in a later analysis. The classifier was said to identify cytomegalovirus status with high specificity and sensitivity.

PCR used 60 Vbeta primers and 13 Jbeta primers. Here immunoSEQ multiplex PCR was the method, and the copy in TCRdb shows in-frame clones only, minus some. The data show 150,000 to 200,000 clones, with around 83% seen just once and about 0.78% held by the top ten. The donors, nominally healthy at sampling, likely had unrecorded immune exposures. This chain uses TRBV18 with TRBJ1-1; tentatively, D is TRBD1 (6 bases). Material: PBMCs. The TCR was taken from a woman younger than 30 in good health and CMV-seronegative. The CDR3 here is CASSPQEQGNTEAFF. CDR3 sequence (DNA): TGTGCCAGCTCACCTCAGGAACAGGGGAACACTGAAGCTTTCTTT.